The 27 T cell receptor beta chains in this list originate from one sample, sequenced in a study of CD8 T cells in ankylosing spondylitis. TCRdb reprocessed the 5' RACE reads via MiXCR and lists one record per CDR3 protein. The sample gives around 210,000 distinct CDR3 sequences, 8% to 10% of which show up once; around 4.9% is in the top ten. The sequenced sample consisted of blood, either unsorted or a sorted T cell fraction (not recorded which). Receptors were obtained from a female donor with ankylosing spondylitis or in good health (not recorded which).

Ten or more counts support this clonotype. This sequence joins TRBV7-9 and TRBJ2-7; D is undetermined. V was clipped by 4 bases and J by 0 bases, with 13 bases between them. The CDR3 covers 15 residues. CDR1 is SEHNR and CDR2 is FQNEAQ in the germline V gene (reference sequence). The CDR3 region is CASSSSGPDSYEQYF. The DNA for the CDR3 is TGTGCCAGCAGCTCATCGGGCCCCGACTCCTACGAGCAGTACTTC.

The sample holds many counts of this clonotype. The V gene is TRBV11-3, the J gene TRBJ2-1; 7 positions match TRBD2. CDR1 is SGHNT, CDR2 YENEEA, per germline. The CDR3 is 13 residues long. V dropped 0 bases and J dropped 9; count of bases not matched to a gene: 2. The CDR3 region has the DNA TGTGCCAGCAGCTTAGAGCGGGAGACTGAGCAGTTCTTC. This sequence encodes CASSLERETEQFF.

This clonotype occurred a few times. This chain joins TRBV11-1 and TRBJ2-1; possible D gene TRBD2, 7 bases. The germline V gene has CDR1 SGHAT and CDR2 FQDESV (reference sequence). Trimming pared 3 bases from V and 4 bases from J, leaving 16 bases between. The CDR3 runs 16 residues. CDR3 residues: CASSFAGGREYNEQFF. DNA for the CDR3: TGTGCCAGCAGCTTCGCCGGGGGGCGGGAGTACAATGAGCAGTTCTTC.

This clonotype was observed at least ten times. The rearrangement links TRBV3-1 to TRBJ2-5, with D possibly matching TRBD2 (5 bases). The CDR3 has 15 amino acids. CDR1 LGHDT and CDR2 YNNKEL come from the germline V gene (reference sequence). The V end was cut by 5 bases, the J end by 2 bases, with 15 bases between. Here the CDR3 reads CASSSEGGRQETQYF. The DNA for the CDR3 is TGTGCCAGCAGCTCCGAGGGTGGGCGGCAAGAGACCCAGTACTTC.

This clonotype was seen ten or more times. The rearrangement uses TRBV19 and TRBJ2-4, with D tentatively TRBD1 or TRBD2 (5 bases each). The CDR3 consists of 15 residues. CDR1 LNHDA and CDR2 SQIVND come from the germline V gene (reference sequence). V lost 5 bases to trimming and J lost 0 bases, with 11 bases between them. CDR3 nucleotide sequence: TGTGCCAGTAGTGGTGGGGGAATAGCCAAAAACATTCAGTACTTC. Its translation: CASSGGGIAKNIQYF.

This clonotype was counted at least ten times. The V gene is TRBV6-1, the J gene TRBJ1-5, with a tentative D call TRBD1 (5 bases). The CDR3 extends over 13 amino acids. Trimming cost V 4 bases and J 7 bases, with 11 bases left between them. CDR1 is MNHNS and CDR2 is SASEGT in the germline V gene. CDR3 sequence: CASSAGKDQPQHF. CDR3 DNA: TGTGCCAGCAGTGCAGGGAAAGACCAGCCCCAGCATTTT.

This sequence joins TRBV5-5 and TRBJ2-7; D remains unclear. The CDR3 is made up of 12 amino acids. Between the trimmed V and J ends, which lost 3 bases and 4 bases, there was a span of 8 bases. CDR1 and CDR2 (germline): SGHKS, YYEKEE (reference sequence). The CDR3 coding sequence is TGTGCCAGCAGCTGGACCATTTACGAGCAGTACTTC. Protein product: CASSWTIYEQYF. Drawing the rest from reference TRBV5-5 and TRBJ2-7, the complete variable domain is DAGVTQSPTHLIKTRGQQVTLRCSPISGHKSVSWYQQVLGQGPQFIFQYYEKEERGRGNFPDRFSARQFPNYSSELNVNALLLGDSALYLCASSWTIYEQYFGPGTRLTVT.

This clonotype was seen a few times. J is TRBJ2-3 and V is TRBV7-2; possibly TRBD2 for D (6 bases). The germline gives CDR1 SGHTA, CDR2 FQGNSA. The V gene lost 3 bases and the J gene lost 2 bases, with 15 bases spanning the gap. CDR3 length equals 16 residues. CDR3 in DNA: TGTGCCAGCAGCTTGGGGACTTTCTTGAACACAGATACGCAGTATTTT. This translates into CASSLGTFLNTDTQYF.

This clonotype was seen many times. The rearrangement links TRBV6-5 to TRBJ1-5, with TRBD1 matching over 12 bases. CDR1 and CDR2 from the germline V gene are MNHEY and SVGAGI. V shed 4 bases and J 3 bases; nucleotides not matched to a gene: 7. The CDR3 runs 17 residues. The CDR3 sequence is CASSSRGTGGVNQPQHF. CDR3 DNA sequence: TGTGCCAGCAGTTCCCGGGGGACAGGGGGCGTCAATCAGCCCCAGCATTTT.

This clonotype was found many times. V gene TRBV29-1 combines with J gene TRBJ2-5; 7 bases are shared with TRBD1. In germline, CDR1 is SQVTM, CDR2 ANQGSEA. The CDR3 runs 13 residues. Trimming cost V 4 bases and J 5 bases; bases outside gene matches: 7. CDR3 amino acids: CSVARGRRETQYF. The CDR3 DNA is TGCAGCGTTGCTAGGGGGCGCCGGGAGACCCAGTACTTC.

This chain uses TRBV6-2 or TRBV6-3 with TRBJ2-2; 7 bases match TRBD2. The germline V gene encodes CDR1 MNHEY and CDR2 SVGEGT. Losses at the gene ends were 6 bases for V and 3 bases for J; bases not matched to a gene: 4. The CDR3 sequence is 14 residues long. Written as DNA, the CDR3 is TGTGCCAGCAGGCGTCTAGCGGACACCGGGGAGCTGTTTTTT. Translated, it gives CASRRLADTGELFF.

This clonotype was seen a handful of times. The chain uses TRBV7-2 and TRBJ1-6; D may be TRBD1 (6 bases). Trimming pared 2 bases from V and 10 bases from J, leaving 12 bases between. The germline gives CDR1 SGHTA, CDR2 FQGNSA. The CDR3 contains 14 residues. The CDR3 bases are TGTGCCAGCAGCTTAACTGGGGGCGGCTCACCCCTCCACTTT. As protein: CASSLTGGGSPLHF.

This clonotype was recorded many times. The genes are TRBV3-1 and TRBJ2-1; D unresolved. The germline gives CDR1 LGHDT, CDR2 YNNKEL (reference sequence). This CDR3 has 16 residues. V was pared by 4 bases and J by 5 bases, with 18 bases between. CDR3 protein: CASSPDQLVTDNEQFF. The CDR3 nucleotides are TGTGCCAGCAGCCCCGACCAGCTAGTAACGGACAATGAGCAGTTCTTC.

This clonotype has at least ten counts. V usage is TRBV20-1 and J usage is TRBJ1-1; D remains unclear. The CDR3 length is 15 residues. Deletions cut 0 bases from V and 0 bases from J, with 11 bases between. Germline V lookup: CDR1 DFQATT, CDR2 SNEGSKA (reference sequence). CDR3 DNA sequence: TGCAGTGCTAGAGATTTTGGGCGGATGAACACTGAAGCTTTCTTT. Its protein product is CSARDFGRMNTEAFF.

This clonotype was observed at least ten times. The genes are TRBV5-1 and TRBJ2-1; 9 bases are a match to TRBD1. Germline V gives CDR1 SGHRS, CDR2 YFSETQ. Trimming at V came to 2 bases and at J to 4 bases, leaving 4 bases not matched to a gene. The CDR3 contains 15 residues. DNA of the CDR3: TGCGCCAGCAGCTTAGGGACAGGGAAGTACAATGAGCAGTTCTTC. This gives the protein CASSLGTGKYNEQFF. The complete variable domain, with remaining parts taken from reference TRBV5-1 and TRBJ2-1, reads KAGVTQTPRYLIKTRGQQVTLSCSPISGHRSVSWYQQTPGQGLQFLFEYFSETQRNKGNFPGRFSGRQFSNSRSEMNVSTLELGDSALYLCASSLGTGKYNEQFFGPGTRLTVL.

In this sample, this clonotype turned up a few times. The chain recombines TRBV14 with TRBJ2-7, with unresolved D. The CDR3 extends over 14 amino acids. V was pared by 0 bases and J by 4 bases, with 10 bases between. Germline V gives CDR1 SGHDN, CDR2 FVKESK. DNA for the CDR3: TGTGCCAGCAGCCAAGATTGGCTGGTTTACGAGCAGTACTTC. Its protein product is CASSQDWLVYEQYF.

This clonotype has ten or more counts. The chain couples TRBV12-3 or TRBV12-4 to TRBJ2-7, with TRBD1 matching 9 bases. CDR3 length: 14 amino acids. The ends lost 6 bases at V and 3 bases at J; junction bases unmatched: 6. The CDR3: CASRPGTGNYEQYF. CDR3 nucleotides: TGTGCCAGCAGACCCGGGACAGGGAACTACGAGCAGTACTTC.

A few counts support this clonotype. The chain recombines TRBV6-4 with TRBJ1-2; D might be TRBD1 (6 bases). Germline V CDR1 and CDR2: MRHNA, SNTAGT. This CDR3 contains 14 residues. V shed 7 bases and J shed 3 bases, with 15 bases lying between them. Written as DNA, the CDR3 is TGTGCCAGCACAAACTACAGGGAGTACTATGGCTACACCTTC. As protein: CASTNYREYYGYTF.

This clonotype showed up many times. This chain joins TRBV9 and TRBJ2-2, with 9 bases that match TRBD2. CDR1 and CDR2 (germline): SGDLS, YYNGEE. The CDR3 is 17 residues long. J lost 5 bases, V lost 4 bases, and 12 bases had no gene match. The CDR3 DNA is TGTGCCAGCAGCCCTTCTGTAGCGGGAGTCCCAACCGGGGAGCTGTTTTTT. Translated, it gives CASSPSVAGVPTGELFF.

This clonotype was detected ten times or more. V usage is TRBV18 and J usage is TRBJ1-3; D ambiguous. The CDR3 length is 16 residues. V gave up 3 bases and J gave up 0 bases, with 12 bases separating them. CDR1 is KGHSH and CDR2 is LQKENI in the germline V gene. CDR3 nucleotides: TGTGCCAGCTCACCTTCTACAGCCCCCTCTGGAAACACCATATATTTT. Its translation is CASSPSTAPSGNTIYF.

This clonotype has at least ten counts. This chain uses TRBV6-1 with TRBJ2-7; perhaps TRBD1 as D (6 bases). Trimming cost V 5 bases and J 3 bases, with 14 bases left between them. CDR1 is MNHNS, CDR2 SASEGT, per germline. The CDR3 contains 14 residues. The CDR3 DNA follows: TGTGCCAGCAGTAATCCGGGACACCACTACGAGCAGTACTTC. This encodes CASSNPGHHYEQYF.

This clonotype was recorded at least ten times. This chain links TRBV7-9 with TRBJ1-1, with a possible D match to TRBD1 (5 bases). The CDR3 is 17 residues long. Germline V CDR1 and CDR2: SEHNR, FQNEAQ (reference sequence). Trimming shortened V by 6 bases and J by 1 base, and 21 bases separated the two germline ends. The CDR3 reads CASRGAKGREKNTEAFF. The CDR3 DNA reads TGTGCCAGCAGAGGGGCGAAGGGGCGCGAAAAGAACACTGAAGCTTTCTTT.

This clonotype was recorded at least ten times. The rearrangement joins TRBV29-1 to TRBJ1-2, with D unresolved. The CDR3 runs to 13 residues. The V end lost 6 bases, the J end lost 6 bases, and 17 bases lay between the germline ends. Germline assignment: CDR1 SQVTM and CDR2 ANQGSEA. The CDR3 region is CSVLVGNEDGYTF. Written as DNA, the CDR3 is TGCAGCGTCTTGGTAGGGAATGAAGATGGCTACACCTTC.

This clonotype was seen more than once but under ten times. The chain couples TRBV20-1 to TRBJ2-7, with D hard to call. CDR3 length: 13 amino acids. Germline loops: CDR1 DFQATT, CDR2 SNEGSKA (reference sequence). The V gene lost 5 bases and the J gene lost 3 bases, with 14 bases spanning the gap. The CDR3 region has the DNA TGCAGTGCTCCGTTGACCCCTTTCTACGAGCAGTACTTC. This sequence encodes CSAPLTPFYEQYF.

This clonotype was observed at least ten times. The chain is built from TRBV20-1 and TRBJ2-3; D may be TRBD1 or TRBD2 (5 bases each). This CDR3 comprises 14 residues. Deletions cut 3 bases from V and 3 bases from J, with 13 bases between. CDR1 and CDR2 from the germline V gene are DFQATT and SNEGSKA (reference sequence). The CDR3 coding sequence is TGCAGTGCTAGTGGGGGATTCGGGACAGATACGCAGTATTTT. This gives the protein CSASGGFGTDTQYF.

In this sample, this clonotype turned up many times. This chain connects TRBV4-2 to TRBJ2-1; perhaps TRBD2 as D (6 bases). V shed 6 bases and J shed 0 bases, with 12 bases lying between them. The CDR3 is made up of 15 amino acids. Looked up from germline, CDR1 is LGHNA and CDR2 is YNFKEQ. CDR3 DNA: TGTGCCAGCAGTCTAGCGTTAAGCTCCTACAATGAGCAGTTCTTC. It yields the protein CASSLALSSYNEQFF.

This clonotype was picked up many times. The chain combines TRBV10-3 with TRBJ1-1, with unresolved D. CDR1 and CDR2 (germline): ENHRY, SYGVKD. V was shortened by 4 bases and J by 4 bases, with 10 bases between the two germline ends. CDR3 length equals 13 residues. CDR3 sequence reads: CAISAPGVTEAFF. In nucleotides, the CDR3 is TGTGCCATCAGTGCCCCGGGTGTCACTGAAGCTTTCTTT.